Listed below are T cell receptor beta chains from one sample, sequenced in a study of OX40 agonist ivuxolimab in advanced cancers. The table came from immunoSEQ multiplex PCR; TCRdb's copy has only in-frame clones and leaves some out. The sample lists around 60,000 clones; roughly 90% were seen once. The material was CD4+ or CD8+ T cells sorted from blood, obtained in a trial of the OX40 agonist ivuxolimab. These receptors all stem from an adult with an advanced solid tumor such as melanoma, head and neck, liver or kidney cancer. CDR3s leave out the opening cysteine and the closing phenylalanine or tryptophan. Each record gives: V gene, CDR3 protein.

v_gene: TRBV7-6; CDR3aa: ASSEAGGTQETQY
v_gene: TRBV27; CDR3aa: ASSLSDRVGTEAF
v_gene: TRBV18; CDR3aa: ASSRIAGSSYNEQF
v_gene: TRBV6-1; CDR3aa: ASSEGLLGGFEQY
v_gene: TRBV5-1; CDR3aa: ASSYDGRGPAETQY
v_gene: TRBV2; CDR3aa: ASSENQGEAGYT
v_gene: TRBV10-3; CDR3aa: AISERTYEQY
v_gene: TRBV5-8; CDR3aa: ASSTGLAGGQETQY
v_gene: TRBV5-1; CDR3aa: ASSLALLPNNEQF
v_gene: TRBV5-4; CDR3aa: ASSLAQGKTGELF
v_gene: TRBV7-9; CDR3aa: ASGGYNEQF
v_gene: TRBV19; CDR3aa: ASSSKPLLALNTGELF
v_gene: TRBV10-3; CDR3aa: AISEHGTNYGYT
v_gene: TRBV30; CDR3aa: AWSTGPGTEAF
v_gene: TRBV30; CDR3aa: AWSVGLPGGYGYT
v_gene: TRBV15; CDR3aa: ATRSGTGALLSREAMNTGELF
v_gene: TRBV6-1; CDR3aa: ASSLHSVGTDTQY
v_gene: TRBV27; CDR3aa: ASSSDSGTGTGYT
v_gene: TRBV6-1; CDR3aa: ASSGWTGEDIQY
v_gene: TRBV27; CDR3aa: ASSLWAWANSPLH
v_gene: TRBV6-1; CDR3aa: ASSENREQPQH
v_gene: TRBV11-3; CDR3aa: ASSPSVENTGELF
v_gene: TRBV5-1; CDR3aa: ASSPRTGGFSGANVLT
v_gene: TRBV6-5; CDR3aa: ASSYEGDRSGYT
v_gene: TRBV9; CDR3aa: ASSVFGTSGSTDTQY
v_gene: TRBV9; CDR3aa: ASSVEWGQINEKLF
v_gene: TRBV6-6; CDR3aa: ASGLTGPFQETQY
v_gene: TRBV2; CDR3aa: ASSEKSGDYEQY
v_gene: TRBV6-6; CDR3aa: ASSYSPDEKLF
v_gene: TRBV7-9; CDR3aa: ASSIGTSGTRETQY
v_gene: TRBV27; CDR3aa: ASSLSIYEQY
v_gene: TRBV19; CDR3aa: ASSRNLGDNEQF
v_gene: TRBV5-1; CDR3aa: ASSPMGLYYEQY
v_gene: TRBV28; CDR3aa: ASTSGRVRSSGANVLT
v_gene: TRBV6-4; CDR3aa: ASSDSIPVGNQETQY
v_gene: TRBV4-3; CDR3aa: ASSRILGELF
v_gene: TRBV6-1; CDR3aa: AISAQGQGSEQY
v_gene: TRBV6-5; CDR3aa: ASSPQPHSDAQH
v_gene: TRBV11-2; CDR3aa: ASSLSGWGVQETQY
v_gene: TRBV30; CDR3aa: AWSGKGPSGPQH
v_gene: TRBV9; CDR3aa: ASSVDSGREKLF
v_gene: TRBV10-3; CDR3aa: AISESWQGFTGELF
v_gene: TRBV28; CDR3aa: ASSFTGQGTYEQY
v_gene: TRBV5-4; CDR3aa: ASSLGLNTDTQY
v_gene: TRBV28; CDR3aa: ASSSIGELF
v_gene: TRBV6-6; CDR3aa: ASSPRGTGELF
v_gene: TRBV7-2; CDR3aa: ASSHKTGTYGYT
v_gene: TRBV28; CDR3aa: ASRKGQITDTQY
v_gene: TRBV10-3; CDR3aa: AVGGRAEGRGTQY
v_gene: TRBV25-1; CDR3aa: ASMTSGPLHTQY
v_gene: TRBV19; CDR3aa: ASTPDGSNTEAF
v_gene: TRBV9; CDR3aa: ASSVQGDTEAF
v_gene: TRBV5-4; CDR3aa: ASSMPQGSSYGYT
v_gene: TRBV5-5; CDR3aa: ASSLRTTGGLSGANVLT